This TCR beta chain was recovered during a study of blood T cell repertoires in COVID-19. From germline, CDR1 is SGHTA and CDR2 FQGNSA. V lost 8 bases to trimming and J lost 9 bases, with 14 bases between them. There are 12 residues in the CDR3. Original processing notes: Cell counts per sample came from amplifying reference gene primers. Assay used: immunoSEQ multiplex PCR; TCRdb lists only in-frame clones, some missing. V and J calls and clone size are copied from that table; D and trimming were computed from the DNA. The sample lists 60,000 to 75,000 clones; around 87% were seen once. The V call is TRBV7-2, the J call TRBJ2-1; D might be TRBD2 (6 bases). The sequence was collected from a man aged 45-60 years with active COVID-19. Sequencing was done on a sample of peripheral blood. In DNA, the CDR3 is TGTGCCAGCGGCGGGATTAAGGGTGAGCAGTTCTTC. This translates into CASGGIKGEQFF.